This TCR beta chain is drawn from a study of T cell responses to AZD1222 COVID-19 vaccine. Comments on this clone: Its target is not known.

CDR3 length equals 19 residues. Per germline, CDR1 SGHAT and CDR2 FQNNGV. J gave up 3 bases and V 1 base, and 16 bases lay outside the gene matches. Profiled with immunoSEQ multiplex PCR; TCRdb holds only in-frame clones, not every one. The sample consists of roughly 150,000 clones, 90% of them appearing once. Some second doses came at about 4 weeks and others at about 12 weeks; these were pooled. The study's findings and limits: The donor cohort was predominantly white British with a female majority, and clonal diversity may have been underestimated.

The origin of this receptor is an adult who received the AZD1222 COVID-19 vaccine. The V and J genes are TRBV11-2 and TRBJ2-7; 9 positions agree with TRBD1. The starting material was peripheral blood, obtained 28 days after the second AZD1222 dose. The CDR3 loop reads CASSLAMGTGRVTYYEQYF. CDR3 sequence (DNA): TGTGCCAGCAGCTTAGCGATGGGGACAGGGAGGGTTACCTACTACGAGCAGTACTTC.